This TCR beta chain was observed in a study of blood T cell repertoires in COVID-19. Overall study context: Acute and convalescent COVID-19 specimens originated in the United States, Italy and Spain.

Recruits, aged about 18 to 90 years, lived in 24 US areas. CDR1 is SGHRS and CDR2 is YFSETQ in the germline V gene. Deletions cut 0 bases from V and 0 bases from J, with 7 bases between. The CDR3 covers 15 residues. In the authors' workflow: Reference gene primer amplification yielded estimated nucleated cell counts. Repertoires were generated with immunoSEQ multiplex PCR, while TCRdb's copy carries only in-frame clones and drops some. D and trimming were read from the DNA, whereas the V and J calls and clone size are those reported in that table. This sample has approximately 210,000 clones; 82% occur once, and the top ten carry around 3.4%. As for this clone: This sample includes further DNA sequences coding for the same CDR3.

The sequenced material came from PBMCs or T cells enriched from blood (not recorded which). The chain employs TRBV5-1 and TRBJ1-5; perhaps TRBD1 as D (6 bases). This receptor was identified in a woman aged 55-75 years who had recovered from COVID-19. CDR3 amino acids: CASSLGTVSNQPQHF. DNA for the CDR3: TGCGCCAGCAGCTTGGGGACAGTTAGCAATCAGCCCCAGCATTTT. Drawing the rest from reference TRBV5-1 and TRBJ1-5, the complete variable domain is KAGVTQTPRYLIKTRGQQVTLSCSPISGHRSVSWYQQTPGQGLQFLFEYFSETQRNKGNFPGRFSGRQFSNSRSEMNVSTLELGDSALYLCASSLGTVSNQPQHFGDGTRLSIL.